This T cell receptor (beta chain) comes out of a study of human T cells and chemical hapten exposure. Study-level information: Patients were mainly female, each with alopecia areata, totalis or universalis.

The CDR3 covers 12 residues. Germline CDR1 reads MDHEN; CDR2 reads SYDVKM. V gave up 7 bases and J gave up 5 bases, with 11 bases separating them. Described time point: patch test 1, 2 weeks after DPC sensitization. The treatment: therapeutic diphenylcyclopropenone sensitization with weekly scalp DPC. As the library was built, unique molecular identifiers were attached to individual cDNA molecules. A single record per CDR3 protein comes from TCRdb applying MiXCR to the RACE reads. This table has 95,000 to 100,000 distinct CDR3 sequences, around 12% appearing once. The sequences come from whole blood, collected in connection with sensitization to the hapten diphenylcyclopropenone (DPC). This TCR was sampled from a woman between 40 and 50 years old with alopecia areata. Some clones in this sample may be carry-over from other donors' samples. The chain has TRBV28 and TRBJ1-1; D is unresolved. CDR3 residues: CASTEAGTEAFF. DNA for the CDR3: TGTGCCAGCACCGAGGCCGGGACTGAAGCTTTCTTT.